A selection of T cell receptor beta chains follows, all from one sample in a study of T cells in Graves' hyperthyroidism and ophthalmopathy. A single record per CDR3 protein comes from TCRdb applying MiXCR to the multiplex PCR reads. The sample carries about 420,000 distinct CDR3 sequences, approximately 15% recorded once. Specimen: blood. The source is a woman aged 18-29 years with Graves' hyperthyroidism. Both conserved end residues are part of each CDR3.

v_gene | CDR3aa
TRBV20-1 | CSAPSPSGQGPYEQYF
TRBV7-7 | CASSLAGPETQYF
TRBV20-1 | CSARDPGRNNEQFF
TRBV15 | CATSRDRGITQPQHF
TRBV20-1 | CSARAGTVGNEQFF
TRBV7-6 | CASTDGETQYF
TRBV5-6 | CASSLYVTLGKYEQYF
TRBV15 | CATSRDPDNPPLHF
TRBV20-1 | CSAPVGGRINGYTF
TRBV20-1 | CSARAGTGRSTTNEKLFF
TRBV7-9 | CASSLAGTGFSTDTQYF
TRBV12-3/TRBV12-4 | CASSLGVDAFF
TRBV20-1 | CSAREERVPGYGYTF
TRBV11-2 | CASSLGPGQGETQYF
TRBV28 | CASRDRGVVGGYTF
TRBV2 | CASRVSGSPNEQFF
TRBV27 | CASSFDRSSYEQYF
TRBV6-1 | CASSLPQGTQYF
TRBV7-9 | CASSLGLREAGNTIYF
TRBV5-1 | CASSLGPGEETQYF
TRBV2 | CASTVPGTGLWGYTF
TRBV29-1 | CSVEEASPVSEAFF
TRBV5-1 | CASSLEGGRAEAFF
TRBV11-3 | CASSLPGVSYEQYF
TRBV5-1 | CASSLAPLAAYNEQFF
TRBV6-1 | CASSVPGANSPLHF
TRBV6-2/TRBV6-3 | CASKNSINEQFF
TRBV6-1 | CASSEDRDNEKLFF
TRBV27 | CASSGHTFGQPQHF
TRBV7-9 | CASSFWVGEADTEAFF
TRBV28 | CASSLIGGGNTIYF
TRBV6-2/TRBV6-3 | CASSNYSLRDFSYNEQFF
TRBV7-2 | CASSRRGLALYEQYF
TRBV15 | CATSRDVTENTEAFF
TRBV19 | CASRTPAGGKNYGYTF
TRBV6-5 | CASSYGTGAGVPYEQYF
TRBV4-2 | CASSLWSGYQPQHF
TRBV20-1 | CSAYAGTEAFF
TRBV12-3/TRBV12-4 | CASSLGDRGFTDTQYF
TRBV6-5 | CASSSQPKIETNTEAFF
TRBV7-7 | CASSLRPQTQGATGELFF
TRBV30 | CAWSARRYRGYTF
TRBV11-3 | CASSFGTSRDEQFF
TRBV10-3 | CAISVGQNTYEQYF
TRBV2 | CASSEAWGQDYEQYF
TRBV4-1 | CASRRGAVGELFF
TRBV5-8 | CASSLEGAWQPQHF
TRBV12-3/TRBV12-4 | CASRRTSGHNEQFF
TRBV6-1 | CASRPGQGRNYGYTF
TRBV30 | CAWSAQGYNEQFF
TRBV12-3/TRBV12-4 | CASSMTGLNSPLHF
TRBV11-2 | CASSLGTGPFYEQYF
TRBV2 | CASSARTAAGGNTIYF